The clone carrying this T cell receptor (beta chain) was seen just once. Its antigen remains unknown. This sample was taken from a study of somatic mutations in cytotoxic T cells in rheumatoid arthritis. About the study: At nearly 100% purity, some V beta antibody-stained T-cell populations were flow-sorted, and these included V beta1+ cells that were sequenced for TCRB. Findings and caveats of the study: No correction for multiple comparisons was applied to the slight TRBV07 underrepresentation in rheumatoid arthritis patients. CD8+ T-cell clonality showed no significant difference between rheumatoid arthritis patients and age-matched healthy controls. Each of about an eighth of the roughly 65 patients had a largest CD8+ clone that made up more than 20% of CD8+ cells.

Looked up from germline, CDR1 is SGHTA and CDR2 is FQGTGA. Trimming stripped 4 bases from V and 8 bases from J, with 12 bases between. CDR3 length: 13 amino acids. Generated by immunoSEQ multiplex PCR, the TCRdb table keeps only in-frame clones and is missing some. The table has tens of thousands of clones, approximately 80% seen once. This clonotype originated in a man aged 35-49 years in good health. Sequences were obtained from CD8+ T cells sorted from blood. The chain has TRBV7-3 and TRBJ2-1; D unclear. The DNA of the CDR3 is TGTGCCAGCAGCTCCCTCGGCGGCGATGAGCAGTTCTTC. Its translation: CASSSLGGDEQFF.